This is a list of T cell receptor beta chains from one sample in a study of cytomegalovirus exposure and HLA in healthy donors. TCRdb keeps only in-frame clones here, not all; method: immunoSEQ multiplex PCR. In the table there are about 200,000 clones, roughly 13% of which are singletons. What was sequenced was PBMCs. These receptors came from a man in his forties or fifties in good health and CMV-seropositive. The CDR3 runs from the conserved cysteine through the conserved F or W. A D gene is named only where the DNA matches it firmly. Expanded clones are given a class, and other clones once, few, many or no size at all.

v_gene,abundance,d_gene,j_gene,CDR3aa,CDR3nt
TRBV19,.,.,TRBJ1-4,CASSGDPRARLNHEKLFF,TGTGCCAGTTCAGGGGACCCTCGGGCCAGGTTGAACCATGAAAAACTGTTTTTT
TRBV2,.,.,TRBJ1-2,CASSPQGISLGYTF,TGTGCCAGCAGTCCGCAGGGAATATCCCTCGGCTACACCTTC
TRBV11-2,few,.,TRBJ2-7,CASSLMAGASYEQYF,TGTGCCAGCAGCTTAATGGCGGGGGCCTCCTACGAGCAGTACTTC
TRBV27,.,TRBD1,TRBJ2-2,CASSPSGTGGTGELFF,TGTGCCAGCAGTCCCTCCGGGACAGGGGGGACCGGGGAGCTGTTTTTT
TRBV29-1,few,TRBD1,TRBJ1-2,CSVGQGASGYTF,TGCAGCGTTGGGCAGGGGGCAAGTGGCTACACCTTC
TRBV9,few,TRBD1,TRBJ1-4,CASSPTGTNEKLFF,TGTGCCAGCAGCCCGACAGGGACTAATGAAAAACTGTTTTTT
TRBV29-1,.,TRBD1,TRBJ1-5,CSVRDRGLNQPQHF,TGCAGCGTGAGGGACAGGGGGCTTAATCAGCCCCAGCATTTT
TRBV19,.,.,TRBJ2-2,CASRSGPANTGELFF,TGTGCCAGTAGATCCGGTCCCGCGAACACCGGGGAGCTGTTTTTT
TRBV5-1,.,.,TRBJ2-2,CASSLGANRAGELFF,TGCGCCAGCAGCTTGGGGGCTAACAGGGCTGGGGAGCTGTTTTTT
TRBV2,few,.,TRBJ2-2,CASSEARGPGELFF,TGTGCCAGCAGTGAAGCTAGGGGCCCCGGGGAGCTGTTTTTT
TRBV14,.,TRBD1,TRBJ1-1,CASSPDRGEAFF,TGTGCCAGCAGCCCAGACAGGGGTGAAGCTTTCTTT
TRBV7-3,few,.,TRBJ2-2,CASSLTGGAGELFF,TGTGCCAGCAGCTTAACCGGAGGCGCCGGGGAGCTGTTTTTT
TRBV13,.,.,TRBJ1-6,CASSFGRTAYSPLHF,TGTGCCAGCAGCTTCGGAAGGACAGCTTATTCACCCCTCCACTTT
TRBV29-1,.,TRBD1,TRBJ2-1,CSAGQGNYNEQFF,TGCAGCGCGGGACAGGGAAATTACAATGAGCAGTTCTTC
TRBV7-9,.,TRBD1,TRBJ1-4,CASILTPDDRGNEKLFF,TGTGCCAGCATCCTCACCCCAGACGACAGGGGTAATGAAAAACTGTTTTTT
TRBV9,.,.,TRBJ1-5,CASSVADQPQHF,TGTGCCAGCAGCGTAGCGGATCAGCCCCAGCATTTT
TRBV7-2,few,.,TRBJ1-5,CASSLGRGGNQPQHF,TGTGCCAGCAGCTTAGGGAGGGGAGGCAATCAGCCCCAGCATTTT
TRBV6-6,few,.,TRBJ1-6,CASSYTDSKNSPLHF,TGTGCCAGCAGTTACACCGACAGCAAAAATTCACCCCTCCACTTT
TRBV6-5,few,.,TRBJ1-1,CASSAQGNTEAFF,TGTGCCAGCAGTGCGCAGGGGAACACTGAAGCTTTCTTT
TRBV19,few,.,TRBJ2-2,CASSFNTGELFF,TGTGCCAGTAGCTTCAACACCGGGGAGCTGTTTTTT
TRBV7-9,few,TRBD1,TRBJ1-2,CASSLGTANYGYTF,TGTGCCAGCAGCTTGGGGACAGCCAACTATGGCTACACCTTC
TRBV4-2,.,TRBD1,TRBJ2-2,CASSPTGQGYTGELFF,TGTGCCAGCAGCCCGACGGGACAGGGGTACACCGGGGAGCTGTTTTTT
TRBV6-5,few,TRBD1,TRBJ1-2,CASRTGKGGRGYTF,TGTGCCAGCAGAACCGGGAAAGGGGGCCGGGGCTACACCTTC
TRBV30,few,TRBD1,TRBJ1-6,CASTRQGVDSPLHF,TGTGCCTCTACCCGACAGGGGGTTGATTCACCCCTCCACTTT
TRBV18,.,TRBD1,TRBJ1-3,CASSPTGKRNTIYF,TGTGCCAGCTCCCCGACAGGGAAGAGAAACACCATATATTTT
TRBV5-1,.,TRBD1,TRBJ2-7,CASSSTRDSSYEQYF,TGCGCCAGCAGCTCGACGAGGGACAGCTCCTACGAGCAGTACTTC
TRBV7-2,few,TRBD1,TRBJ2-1,CASSTPGQGASSYNEQFF,TGTGCCAGCAGTACCCCGGGACAGGGGGCGAGCTCCTACAATGAGCAGTTCTTC
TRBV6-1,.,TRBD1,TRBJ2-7,CASSENRGGEQYF,TGTGCCAGCAGTGAGAACAGGGGTGGCGAGCAGTACTTC
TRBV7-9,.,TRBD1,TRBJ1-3,CASRQGATGNTIYF,TGTGCCAGCAGACAGGGGGCAACTGGAAACACCATATATTTT
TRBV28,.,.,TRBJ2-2,CASRRPGDTGELFF,TGTGCCAGCAGAAGACCAGGGGACACCGGGGAGCTGTTTTTT
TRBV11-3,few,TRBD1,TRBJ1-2,CASSLGTANYGYTF,TGTGCCAGCAGCCTTGGGACAGCTAACTATGGCTACACCTTC
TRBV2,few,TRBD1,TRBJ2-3,CASSHRDRVGTDTQYF,TGTGCCAGCAGTCACCGGGACAGGGTTGGTACAGATACGCAGTATTTT
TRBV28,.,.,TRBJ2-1,CASSLPPTPQFF,TGTGCCAGCAGTTTACCCCCAACACCTCAGTTCTTC
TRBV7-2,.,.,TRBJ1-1,CASNNAGVTEAFF,TGTGCCAGCAACAATGCGGGGGTGACTGAAGCTTTCTTT
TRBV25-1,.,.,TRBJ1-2,CASSEALGTRRVNYGYTF,TGTGCCAGCAGTGAAGCCCTTGGGACACGGCGGGTTAACTATGGCTACACCTTC
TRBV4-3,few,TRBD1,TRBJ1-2,CASSQVETGVPYGYTF,TGCGCCAGCAGCCAAGTGGAAACAGGGGTACCCTATGGCTACACCTTC
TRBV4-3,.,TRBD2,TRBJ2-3,CASSQESGGRDTQYF,TGCGCCAGCAGCCAAGAAAGCGGGGGGAGAGATACGCAGTATTTT
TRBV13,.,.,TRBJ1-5,CASGRGGDNQPQHF,TGTGCCAGCGGTCGGGGGGGCGACAATCAGCCCCAGCATTTT
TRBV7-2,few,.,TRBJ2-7,CASSPYGVQGRKYF,TGTGCCAGCAGCCCTTACGGGGTACAGGGCCGAAAGTACTTC
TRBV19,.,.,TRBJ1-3,CAGSTGFGNTIYF,TGTGCCGGTTCAACAGGGTTCGGAAACACCATATATTTT